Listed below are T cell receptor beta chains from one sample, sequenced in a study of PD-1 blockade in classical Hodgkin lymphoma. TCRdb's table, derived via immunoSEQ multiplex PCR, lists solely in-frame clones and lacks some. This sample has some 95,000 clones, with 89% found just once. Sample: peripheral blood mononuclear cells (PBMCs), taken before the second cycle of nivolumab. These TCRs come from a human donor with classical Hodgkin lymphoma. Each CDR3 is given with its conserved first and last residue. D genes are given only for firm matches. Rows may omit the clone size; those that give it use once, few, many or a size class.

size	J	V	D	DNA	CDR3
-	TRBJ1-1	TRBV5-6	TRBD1	TGTGCCAGCAGCTTCTCAGGGGGCGGATTGGGTAACACTGAAGCTTTCTTT	CASSFSGGGLGNTEAFF
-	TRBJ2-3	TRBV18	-	TGTGCCAGCTCACCGCTCGGCACAGATACGCAGTATTTT	CASSPLGTDTQYF
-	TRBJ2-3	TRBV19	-	TGTGCCAGTAGTATAGGAGTAGATACGCAGTATTTT	CASSIGVDTQYF
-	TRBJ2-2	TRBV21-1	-	TGTGCCAGCAGCAATAGAGGGGCCGGGGAGCTGTTTTTT	CASSNRGAGELFF
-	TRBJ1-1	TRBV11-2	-	TGTGCCAGCACCTCAAGTCAACCCGGCGGGAGGAACACTGAAGCTTTCTTT	CASTSSQPGGRNTEAFF
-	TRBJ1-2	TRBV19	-	TGTGCCAGTAACGTACAGGGAAACTACTATGGCTACACCTTC	CASNVQGNYYGYTF
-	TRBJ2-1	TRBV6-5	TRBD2	TGTGCCAGCAGCAAACTAGCGGGGGACTACAATGAGCAGTTCTTC	CASSKLAGDYNEQFF
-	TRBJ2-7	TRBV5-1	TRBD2	TGCGCCAGCGCCTATCGGGAGGGCCTACACGAGCAGTACTTC	CASAYREGLHEQYF
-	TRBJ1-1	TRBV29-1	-	TGCAGCGTTGAAGATCTCGTGACTGGAGGATCTCCGGCTGAAGCTTTCTTT	CSVEDLVTGGSPAEAFF
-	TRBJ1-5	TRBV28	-	TGTGCCAGCAGTCTCCCGGGGGGTAGCAATCAGCCCCAGCATTTT	CASSLPGGSNQPQHF
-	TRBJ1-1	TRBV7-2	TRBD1	TGTGCCAGCAGCTCGGGAGGGACAGGGTTGTGGGCTTTCTTT	CASSSGGTGLWAFF
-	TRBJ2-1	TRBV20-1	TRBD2	TGCAGTGCCCCCCTCGCGGGGGGGCAGTTCTTC	CSAPLAGGQFF
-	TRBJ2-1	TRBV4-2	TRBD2	TGTGCCAGCAGCTCTAGTCTAGCGGGGTATAATGAGCAGTTCTTC	CASSSSLAGYNEQFF
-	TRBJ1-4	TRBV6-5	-	TGTGCCAGCAGGGCACCGAATGAAAAACTGTTTTTT	CASRAPNEKLFF
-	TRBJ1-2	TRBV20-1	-	TGCAGTGCTAGCCTCTCCCCCAAACTCACCTTC	CSASLSPKLTF
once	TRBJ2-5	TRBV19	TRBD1	TGTGCCAGTACCGACAGGGGAGGACAAGAGACCCAGTACTTC	CASTDRGGQETQYF
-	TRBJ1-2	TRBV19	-	TGTGCCAGTAGGATGGGGAGAGGTTCCAACTATGGCTACACCTTC	CASRMGRGSNYGYTF
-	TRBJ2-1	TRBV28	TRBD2	TGTGCCAGCAGTTCCCAAGGGTGGCGGGGGAACAATGAGCAGTTCTTC	CASSSQGWRGNNEQFF
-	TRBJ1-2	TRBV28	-	TGTGCCAGCAGTCTCGGGACTACTAACTATGGCTACACCTTC	CASSLGTTNYGYTF
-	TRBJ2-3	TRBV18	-	TGTGCCAGCTCACTAAGGGACCCCGAACCCGGTGCGCAGTATTTT	CASSLRDPEPGAQYF
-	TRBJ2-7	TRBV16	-	TGTGCCAGCAGCCAAGGGATGGAGGGAGCGGACGAGCAGTACTTC	CASSQGMEGADEQYF
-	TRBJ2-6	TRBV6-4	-	TGTGCCAGCGGCTCTGGGGCCAACGTCCTGACTTTC	CASGSGANVLTF
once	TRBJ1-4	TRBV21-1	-	TGTGCCAGCGGAAGGGACAGGGGGCAAGAAAAACTGTTTTTT	CASGRDRGQEKLFF
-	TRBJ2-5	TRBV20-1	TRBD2	TGCAGTGCCGGGGGGGAGACCCAGTACTTC	CSAGGETQYF
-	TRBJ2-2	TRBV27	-	TGTGCCAGCTCCCCTTCAGGGGTTGGGACCGGGGAGCTGTTTTTT	CASSPSGVGTGELFF
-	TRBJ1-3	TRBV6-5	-	TGTGCCAGCAGTACCGGGGAAGGAAACACCATATATTTT	CASSTGEGNTIYF
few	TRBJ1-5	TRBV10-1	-	TGCGCCAGCAGTGAGCCCCCTCAAAGTCAGCCCCAGCATTTT	CASSEPPQSQPQHF
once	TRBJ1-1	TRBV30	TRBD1	TGTGCCTCGACAGGGGGCGGGCCTGAAGCTTTCTTT	CASTGGGPEAFF
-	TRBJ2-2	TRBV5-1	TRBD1	TGCGCCAGCAGCTCTGGACAGGGGGCGAGCGGGGAGCTGTTTTTT	CASSSGQGASGELFF
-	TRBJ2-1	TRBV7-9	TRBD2	TGTGCCAGGCTGGCTAGCGGGCTGACGAACCTCTCCTACAATGAGCAGTTCTTC	CARLASGLTNLSYNEQFF
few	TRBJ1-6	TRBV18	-	TGTGCCAGCTCACCGCGAAATTCACCCCTCCACTTT	CASSPRNSPLHF
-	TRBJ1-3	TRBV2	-	TGTGCCAGCAGTGAAGCGTCGCCGAACTCAGGAAACACCATATATTTT	CASSEASPNSGNTIYF
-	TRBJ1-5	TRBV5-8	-	TGTGCCAGCAGCTTATACGTTGGGTTCGTAAGCAATCAGCCCCAGCATTTT	CASSLYVGFVSNQPQHF
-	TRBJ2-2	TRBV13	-	TGTGCCAGCAGCTCCTTAACAACGAACACCGGGGAGCTGTTTTTT	CASSSLTTNTGELFF
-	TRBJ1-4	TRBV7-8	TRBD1	TGTGCCAGCAGCTTACAGTACCAGGGGGCTCATGAAAAACTGTTTTTT	CASSLQYQGAHEKLFF
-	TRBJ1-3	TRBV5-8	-	TGTGCCAGCAGCAGGACCCGGACAGCTGGAAACACCATATATTTT	CASSRTRTAGNTIYF
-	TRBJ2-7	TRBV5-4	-	TGTGCCAGCAGCCCCCTCCTTCTGGAAGAGCAGTACTTC	CASSPLLLEEQYF
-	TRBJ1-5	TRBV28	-	TGTGCCAGCAGTTTATTGCAGTTAGGGGGCAATCAGCCCCAGCATTTT	CASSLLQLGGNQPQHF
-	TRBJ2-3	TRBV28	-	TGTGCCCATGGGGGAGGCACAGATACGCAGTATTTT	CAHGGGTDTQYF
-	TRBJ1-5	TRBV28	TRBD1	TGTGCCAGCAGTTCAGGGGGCTATAGCAATCAGCCCCAGCATTTT	CASSSGGYSNQPQHF